This T cell receptor (beta chain) was sequenced in a study of blood T cell repertoires in COVID-19. Study information: The United States, Italy and Spain were the sources of the acute and convalescent COVID-19 samples. PBMCs, B-cell-depleted T cells, or T cells were the source of the cDNA or gDNA that made up the material.

The CDR3 consists of 13 residues. Per germline, CDR1 SGHTA and CDR2 FQGNSA. The V gene lost 2 bases and the J gene lost 4 bases, with 6 bases spanning the gap. Source study methods: Nucleated cell number was recorded as an estimate derived from reference gene primer amplification. Repertoires were generated with immunoSEQ multiplex PCR, while TCRdb's copy carries only in-frame clones and drops some. V, J and clone size are those of that table, while D and trimming were read from the DNA. The table has about 74,000 clones, roughly 88% seen once. Sequenced: peripheral blood. V gene TRBV7-2 combines with J gene TRBJ1-5, with D unresolved. The receptor's source is a woman older than 75 with acute or convalescent COVID-19. The CDR3 loop is CASSLIDNQPQHF. CDR3 in DNA: TGTGCCAGCAGCTTAATAGATAATCAGCCCCAGCATTTT. The variable domain in full, with the rest retrieved from reference TRBV7-2 and TRBJ1-5, is GAGVSQSPSNKVTEKGKDVELRCDPISGHTALYWYRQSLGQGLEFLIYFQGNSAPDKSGLPSDRFSAERTGGSVSTLTIQRTQQEDSAVYLCASSLIDNQPQHFGDGTRLSIL.